The 20 T cell receptor beta chains given below trace back to one sample, sequenced in a study of regulatory T cells in long-lasting Graves disease. To make TCR beta libraries, researchers used iRepertoire HTBI primers and Arm-PCR of CDR3 regions. A single record per CDR3 protein comes from TCRdb applying MiXCR to the multiplex PCR reads. In the table there are some 560,000 distinct CDR3 sequences, approximately 16% of which are singletons. Time point indicated: newly diagnosed GD, antithyroid drugs for less than 3 months. Making the TCR library involved RNA that had been extracted from PBMCs. The same specimen was also included in a second study, on T cells in Graves' hyperthyroidism and ophthalmopathy.

The sample consisted of peripheral blood mononuclear cells (PBMCs), taken at new diagnosis, from a patient treated with antithyroid drugs. Source of these receptors: a woman aged 35 to 59 with Graves disease.

The chain combines TRBV29-1 with TRBJ1-2; 11 bases match TRBD1. Looked up from germline, CDR1 is SQVTM and CDR2 is ANQGSEA. The CDR3 extends over 13 amino acids. V shed 4 bases and J 3 bases; nucleotides not matched to a gene: 1. In DNA form, the CDR3 reads TGCAGCGTTGGGGACAGGGGGGACTATGGCTACACCTTC. Its protein is CSVGDRGDYGYTF.

This clonotype was recorded many times. This chain uses TRBV28 with TRBJ1-2; a possible D gene is TRBD1 (5 bases). This CDR3 contains 14 residues. V was trimmed by 6 bases and J by 3 bases, leaving 14 bases between them. Germline CDR1 MDHEN, CDR2 SYDVKM. The CDR3: CASRPQGADYGYTF. In nucleotides, the CDR3 is TGTGCCAGCAGACCCCAGGGAGCAGACTATGGCTACACCTTC.

As to this clonotype: Given a much more abundant clone one base away, this may be a read error. The J gene is TRBJ2-1, the V gene TRBV5-1; 7 nucleotides agree with TRBD2. J was trimmed by 7 bases and V by 6 bases; bases with no gene match: 16. CDR1 and CDR2 (germline): SGHRS, YFSETQ. This CDR3 contains 16 residues. CDR3 DNA sequence: TGCGCCAGCACCCCCGGAGGACTAGGGGCTGGGAATGAGCAGTTCTTC. It translates to CASTPGGLGAGNEQFF. The variable domain in full, with the rest retrieved from reference TRBV5-1 and TRBJ2-1, is KAGVTQTPRYLIKTRGQQVTLSCSPISGHRSVSWYQQTPGQGLQFLFEYFSETQRNKGNFPGRFSGRQFSNSRSEMNVSTLELGDSALYLCASTPGGLGAGNEQFFGPGTRLTVL.

The sample holds a few counts of this clonotype. J is TRBJ2-3 and V is TRBV20-1, with 8 nucleotides matching TRBD2. From germline, CDR1 is DFQATT and CDR2 SNEGSKA (reference sequence). The CDR3 contains 13 residues. The V gene end was trimmed by 1 base and the J gene end by 5 bases; junction bases not matched to a gene: 2. CDR3 protein: CSARVSGEDTQYF. CDR3 nucleotide sequence: TGCAGTGCTAGAGTTAGCGGGGAAGATACGCAGTATTTT.

This clonotype was seen repeatedly, ten times or more. The rearrangement joins TRBV2 to TRBJ2-5; maybe TRBD2 (6 bases). Germline V gene data show CDR1 as SNHLY and CDR2 as FYNNEI. The germline V and J ends were trimmed by 4 bases and 5 bases, with 8 bases remaining between them. The CDR3 is made up of 12 amino acids. CDR3 sequence reads: CASSALAETQYF. For the CDR3, the DNA is TGTGCCAGCAGTGCGCTAGCGGAGACCCAGTACTTC.

This clonotype was picked up a small number of times. The chain uses TRBV25-1 and TRBJ1-2; D is uncertain. The V and J ends lost 4 bases and 1 base respectively, with 19 bases between them. Germline CDR1 is MGHDK and CDR2 is SYGVNS. The CDR3 totals 17 residues. The CDR3 protein is CASSGGKSLTNNYGYTF. For the CDR3, the DNA is TGTGCCAGCAGTGGGGGAAAGTCTCTGACTAATAACTATGGCTACACCTTC.

The V call is TRBV20-1, the J call TRBJ1-6; D gene ambiguous. The CDR3 has 14 residues. The V end was cut by 4 bases, the J end by 9 bases, with 16 bases between. Germline V gene sequence: CDR1 DFQATT, CDR2 SNEGSKA (reference sequence). Here the CDR3 reads CSANGGGVGSPLHF. CDR3 bases: TGCAGTGCTAATGGAGGCGGGGTGGGTTCACCCCTCCACTTT.

This clonotype was seen at least ten times. The V and J genes are TRBV2 and TRBJ1-5; tentatively, D is TRBD1 (6 bases). Germline V gene sequence: CDR1 SNHLY, CDR2 FYNNEI. Trimming cost V 4 bases and J 6 bases, with 13 bases left between them. The CDR3 sequence is 14 residues long. CDR3 residues: CASSAVAGAQPQHF. The DNA of the CDR3 is TGTGCCAGCAGTGCCGTGGCGGGGGCTCAGCCCCAGCATTTT.

This clonotype was seen ten or more times. This chain uses TRBV11-2 with TRBJ2-7, with D possibly matching TRBD1 (6 bases). The germline V gene encodes CDR1 SGHAT and CDR2 FQNNGV. Trimming removed 3 bases from V and 0 bases from J, with 9 bases in between. This CDR3 has 14 amino acids. CDR3 coding DNA: TGTGCCAGCAGCTTCCAGGACAGCTCCTACGAGCAGTACTTC. Residues: CASSFQDSSYEQYF. The variable domain in full, completed from reference TRBV11-2 and TRBJ2-7, reads EAGVAQSPRYKIIEKRQSVAFWCNPISGHATLYWYQQILGQGPKLLIQFQNNGVVDDSQLPKDRFSAERLKGVDSTLKIQPAKLEDSAVYLCASSFQDSSYEQYFGPGTRLTVT.

This clonotype was recorded at least ten times. The chain carries TRBV4-1 and TRBJ1-1; TRBD1 is a possible D gene (6 bases). The CDR3 totals 14 residues. V lost 0 bases and J 6 bases, leaving 11 bases between the germline ends. Germline CDR1 MGHRA, CDR2 YSYEKL. CDR3 in DNA: TGCGCCAGCAGCCAAGATGTCAGGGGCCCTGAAGCTTTCTTT. Its protein product is CASSQDVRGPEAFF.

This clonotype was recorded many times. J is TRBJ1-1 and V is TRBV3-1, with D unresolved. V gave up 3 bases and J gave up 1 base, with 6 bases separating them. Germline V gene lookup returns CDR1 LGHDT and CDR2 YNNKEL (reference sequence). The CDR3 is made up of 13 amino acids. The CDR3 protein is CASSHYQNTEAFF. CDR3 DNA: TGTGCCAGCAGCCATTACCAGAACACTGAAGCTTTCTTT.

In this sample, this clonotype turned up a few times. The chain has TRBV7-9 and TRBJ2-6; D remains ambiguous. This CDR3 has 19 residues. Trimming removed 5 bases from V and 0 bases from J, with 20 bases in between. CDR1 and CDR2 (germline): SEHNR, FQNEAQ (reference sequence). CDR3 DNA: TGTGCCAGCAGCCCCCCCGGAAGGCTCGCTCTCTCTGGGGCCAACGTCCTGACTTTC. This translates into CASSPPGRLALSGANVLTF.

This clonotype was seen at least ten times. V and J are TRBV12-3 or TRBV12-4 and TRBJ2-7, with D possibly TRBD1 on 6 matching bases. V dropped 6 bases and J dropped 2 bases, with 17 bases sitting between them. CDR3 size: 15 residues. For the CDR3, the DNA is TGTGCCAGCAGCCGCACAGGGACCTCCACCTACGAGCAGTACTTC. Its translation is CASSRTGTSTYEQYF.

The chain is built from TRBV5-5 and TRBJ1-5; no definite D call. CDR3 length: 15 residues. The V end was cut by 1 base, the J end by 0 bases, with 8 bases between. Germline CDR1 is SGHKS and CDR2 is YYEKEE (reference sequence). This CDR3 reads CASSLLGSSNQPQHF. The CDR3 nucleotides are TGTGCCAGCAGCTTGTTGGGATCTAGCAATCAGCCCCAGCATTTT.

The sample holds many counts of this clonotype. The chain employs TRBV2 and TRBJ1-6, with no clear D. Trimming took 6 bases from V and 7 from J, leaving 16 bases between them. In germline, CDR1 is SNHLY, CDR2 FYNNEI. The CDR3 loop spans 15 amino acids. CDR3 DNA sequence: TGTGCCAGCAGCGATCATTTGGGCCTGAATTCACCCCTCCACTTT. It yields the protein CASSDHLGLNSPLHF.

This clonotype was found a few times. The chain couples TRBV10-3 to TRBJ2-5; 7 positions match TRBD1. The germline V gene encodes CDR1 ENHRY and CDR2 SYGVKD. The CDR3 spans 13 residues. The V and J ends lost 4 bases and 6 bases, in that order; junction bases with no gene match: 5. This chain's CDR3 is CAISGAGGKTQYF. Here the CDR3 DNA reads TGTGCCATCAGTGGGGCAGGGGGAAAGACCCAGTACTTC.

Remarks on this clonotype: Since a far larger clone is one base different, this is likely a read error. The rearrangement links TRBV6-2 or TRBV6-3 to TRBJ2-7; tentatively, D is TRBD1 or TRBD2 (5 bases each). The CDR3 is made up of 14 amino acids. Germline lookup yields CDR1 MNHEY and CDR2 SVGEGT. The chain's CDR3 is CASTRAGGAFERYF. DNA for the CDR3: TGTGCCAGCACGAGGGCCGGTGGGGCCTTCGAGCGGTACTTC.

This clonotype was seen many times. The rearrangement uses TRBV2 and TRBJ1-5, with D perhaps TRBD1 (6 bases). In germline, CDR1 is SNHLY, CDR2 FYNNEI. Trimming took off 6 bases at V and 2 bases at J, with 14 bases between the two ends. The CDR3 has 15 amino acids. CDR3 in DNA: TGTGCCAGCAGGAAAAGGGGGGGAGGCAATCAGCCCCAGCATTTT. Translated, it gives CASRKRGGGNQPQHF.

This clonotype showed up many times. The chain uses TRBV28 and TRBJ2-7, with D possibly being TRBD1 or TRBD2 (5 bases each). The CDR3 sequence is 15 residues long. Per germline, CDR1 MDHEN and CDR2 SYDVKM. V was pared by 3 bases and J by 5 bases, with 17 bases between. The CDR3 reads CASSFDSGPFDEQYF. For the CDR3, the DNA is TGTGCCAGCAGTTTTGACAGCGGACCTTTTGACGAGCAGTACTTC.

This clonotype was picked up one time. The chain couples TRBV11-3 to TRBJ2-3, with D hard to call. Germline assignment: CDR1 SGHNT and CDR2 YENEEA. V lost 1 base and J lost 4, with 9 bases in between. This CDR3 comprises 14 residues. Here the CDR3 reads CASSLGVSADTQYF. The CDR3 DNA follows: TGTGCCAGCAGCTTAGGGGTCTCCGCAGATACGCAGTATTTT.